The 25 T cell receptor beta chains listed next were all sequenced from one sample in a study of blood T cell repertoires in COVID-19. Libraries were prepared by immunoSEQ multiplex PCR; TCRdb keeps only in-frame clonotypes and omits some of them. Among 140,000 to 150,000 clones listed, 80% to 90% were seen once. The sequencing sample was made of peripheral blood. These receptors originate from a woman aged 55-75 years with active COVID-19.

This clone was seen only once. The J gene is TRBJ2-2, the V gene TRBV27; 15 bases match TRBD2. CDR3 length: 16 amino acids. After removal of 7 bases from V and 5 bases from J, the junction contained 5 bases not matched to a gene. The germline V gene has CDR1 MNHEY and CDR2 SMNVEV (reference sequence). In nucleotides, the CDR3 is TGTGCCAGCAAGGGACTAGCGGGAGGTGCTACCGGGGAGCTGTTTTTT. Encoded protein: CASKGLAGGATGELFF.

V usage is TRBV28 and J usage is TRBJ2-7; D is perhaps TRBD2 (5 bases). CDR1 and CDR2 (germline): MDHEN, SYDVKM. Trimming cost V 10 bases and J 0 bases, with 10 bases left between them. The CDR3 loop spans 12 amino acids. The CDR3 reads CATDYNSYEQYF. For the CDR3, the DNA is TGTGCCACCGACTATAACTCCTACGAGCAGTACTTC.

In DNA form, the CDR3 reads TGTGCCAGCAGCAGAACTAGCGGGGTTAGCACAGATACGCAGTATTTT. It yields the protein CASSRTSGVSTDTQYF. V usage is TRBV6-6 and J usage is TRBJ2-3, with TRBD2 matching 10 bases. V lost 6 bases, J lost 0 bases, and 6 bases stayed unmatched. The CDR3 loop spans 16 amino acids. CDR1 and CDR2 from the germline V gene are MNHNY and SVGAGI (reference sequence).

The V call is TRBV10-3, the J call TRBJ1-2; TRBD1 matches 7 bases. The J segment lost 4 bases and the V segment lost 3 bases, leaving 8 bases of the junction unmatched. This CDR3 comprises 15 residues. Germline lookup yields CDR1 ENHRY and CDR2 SYGVKD. CDR3 DNA sequence: TGTGCCATCAGTGATCGCACAGGGGCTCTCTATGGCTACACCTTC. Translation gives CAISDRTGALYGYTF.

The rearrangement links TRBV3-1 (or the pseudogene TRBV3-2) to TRBJ2-6, with 11 bases identical to TRBD1. Germline V gene sequence: CDR1 LGHDT, CDR2 YNNKEL (reference sequence). CDR3 size: 17 residues. The V gene end was trimmed by 4 bases and the J gene end by 2 bases; junction bases not matched to a gene: 4. DNA of the CDR3: TGTGCCAGCAGCCTAGGGACAGGGGGAGCTGGGGCCAACGTCCTGACTTTC. Translated, it gives CASSLGTGGAGANVLTF.

This chain links TRBV18 with TRBJ2-7; TRBD2 agrees at 11 bases. J was trimmed by 3 bases and V by 2 bases; bases with no gene match: 3. The CDR3 consists of 15 residues. The V gene's germline CDR1 is KGHSH and CDR2 LQKENI. DNA of the CDR3: TGTGCCAGCTCACCAATCGGACTAGCGGGCTACGAGCAGTACTTC. Translating gives CASSPIGLAGYEQYF.

The chain has TRBV21-1 and TRBJ2-7; the table's D gene call, TRBD1, was not cross checked with the DNA. TRBV21-1 is assigned pseudogene status. This CDR3 has 18 residues. CDR3 in DNA: TGTGCCAGCAGCAAATCCGGGTTCTCTATAGACAGATCCTACGAGCAGTACTTC. Residues: CASSKSGFSIDRSYEQYF.

V is TRBV19 and J is TRBJ2-7; 10 bases line up with TRBD1. The J segment lost 5 bases and the V segment lost 6 bases, leaving 4 bases of the junction unmatched. Germline V gene data show CDR1 as LNHDA and CDR2 as SQIVND (reference sequence). CDR3 length: 13 amino acids. The CDR3 protein is CASSGQGGHEQYF. The CDR3 DNA follows: TGTGCCAGTAGCGGACAGGGGGGCCACGAGCAGTACTTC.

The V call is TRBV5-1, the J call TRBJ2-4; a weak D match, TRBD2 (6 bases). Germline-derived CDR1 and CDR2 are SGHRS and YFSETQ. CDR3 length equals 16 residues. Trimming left V 0 bases short and J 1 base short, with 11 bases between. This CDR3 reads CASSLVGGDAKNIQYF. Written as DNA, the CDR3 is TGCGCCAGCAGCTTGGTAGGAGGGGATGCCAAAAACATTCAGTACTTC.

The CDR3 coding sequence is TGTGCCAGCAGCTTAGAGTTAGAAATCAAGGAGACCCAGTACTTC. It codes for CASSLELEIKETQYF. This sequence joins TRBV7-9 and TRBJ2-5; D ambiguous. V shed 1 base and J shed 5 bases, with 14 bases lying between them. The CDR3 length is 15 residues. CDR1 and CDR2 from the germline V gene are SEHNR and FQNEAQ (reference sequence).

The rearrangement joins TRBV4-3 to TRBJ1-1; D is uncertain. The germline gives CDR1 LGHNA, CDR2 YSLEER. There are 13 residues in the CDR3. Trimming removed 1 base at V and 7 bases at J, with 10 bases between. Here the CDR3 DNA reads TGCGCCAGCAGCCAAGCGAGAAGTTTTGAAGCTTTCTTT. Its protein is CASSQARSFEAFF.

The chain is built from TRBV10-3 and TRBJ1-2; 7 bases line up with TRBD1. The CDR3 sequence is 14 residues long. CDR1 and CDR2 from the germline V gene are ENHRY and SYGVKD. Losses at the gene ends were 10 bases for V and 4 bases for J; bases not matched to a gene: 12. The CDR3 nucleotides are TGTGCCACCGAGGCTGGACAGGCTCTCTATGGCTACACCTTC. It is translated as CATEAGQALYGYTF.

The J gene is TRBJ1-2, the V gene TRBV24-1, with 7 bases identical to TRBD1. J gave up 2 bases and V 4 bases, and 6 bases lay outside the gene matches. Germline V gene data show CDR1 as KGHDR and CDR2 as SFDVKD. This CDR3 is 15 amino acids long. DNA for the CDR3: TGTGCCACCAGTGACTCTCACAGGGGAAACTATGGCTACACCTTC. Amino acids: CATSDSHRGNYGYTF.

This clone appeared a few times. The chain joins TRBV6-2 or TRBV6-3 to TRBJ2-7, with D perhaps matching TRBD2 (6 bases). The CDR3 is 13 amino acids. CDR1 and CDR2 (germline): MNHEY, SVGEGT. Trimming left V 4 bases short and J 5 bases short, with 12 bases between. The CDR3 protein is CASSLIGSNEQYF. CDR3 coding DNA: TGTGCCAGCAGTTTAATCGGGAGCAACGAGCAGTACTTC.

J is TRBJ1-5 and V is TRBV7-2, with TRBD1 matching over 9 bases. In germline, CDR1 is SGHTA, CDR2 FQGNSA. The CDR3 consists of 16 residues. Trimming took 5 bases from V and 2 from J; bases not matched to a gene: 7. CDR3 residues: CASSAMGQGGNQPQHF. CDR3 sequence (DNA): TGTGCCAGCAGCGCCATGGGACAGGGCGGCAATCAGCCCCAGCATTTT.

V usage is TRBV18 and J usage is TRBJ2-2; D is uncertain. Trimming removed 3 bases from V and 1 base from J, with 9 bases in between. CDR3 length equals 15 residues. Germline CDR1 reads KGHSH; CDR2 reads LQKENI. In DNA form, the CDR3 reads TGTGCCAGCTCACCGCTCACAGTGAACACCGGGGAGCTGTTTTTT. This sequence encodes CASSPLTVNTGELFF.

V gene TRBV12-3 or TRBV12-4 combines with J gene TRBJ2-7; D is uncertain. This CDR3 is built from 13 residues. Trimming removed 5 bases from V and 2 bases from J, with 10 bases in between. The CDR3 loop reads CASSVDGPYEQYF. The DNA of the CDR3 is TGTGCCAGCAGTGTAGATGGGCCCTACGAGCAGTACTTC.

This clone was picked up a small number of times. This chain joins TRBV7-6 and TRBJ1-2, with a weak D call TRBD1 (6 bases). The CDR3 extends over 14 amino acids. Germline-derived CDR1 and CDR2 are SGHVS and FNYEAQ. Trimming shortened V by 5 bases and J by 8 bases, and 18 bases separated the two germline ends. The CDR3 DNA sequence: TGTGCCAGCAGCCGCCGTCGACTCCAGGGGGGCTACACCTTC. Its protein is CASSRRRLQGGYTF.

To note about this clone: Other DNA sequences from this sample encode an identical CDR3 as well. J is TRBJ2-7 and V is TRBV7-9; 11 positions match TRBD2. The CDR3 is 15 residues long. J lost 4 bases, V lost 5 bases, and 7 bases had no gene match. Per the germline V gene, CDR1 is SEHNR and CDR2 is FQNEAQ (reference sequence). The CDR3 DNA reads as TGTGCCAGCAGCCCAGAGACTAGCGGGACGTACGAGCAGTACTTC. This codes for CASSPETSGTYEQYF.

The genes are TRBV10-1 and TRBJ2-2; 13 nucleotides agree with TRBD2. Germline-derived CDR1 and CDR2 are WNHNN and SYGVQD (reference sequence). The V gene end was trimmed by 5 bases and the J gene end by 6 bases; junction bases not matched to a gene: 9. The CDR3 loop spans 17 amino acids. The CDR3, as DNA: TGCGCCAGCAGTAGAGGACTAGCGGGAGAGACCTCCGGGGAGCTGTTTTTT. It encodes CASSRGLAGETSGELFF.

V usage is TRBV11-2 and J usage is TRBJ2-2, with TRBD1 matching 9 bases. Germline V CDR1 and CDR2: SGHAT, FQNNGV. The V segment lost 4 bases and the J segment 1 base; nucleotides outside the gene matches: 7. The CDR3 is 17 residues long. CDR3: CASSSGTGNRNTGELFF. The CDR3 DNA reads TGTGCCAGCAGCTCCGGGACAGGGAATCGGAACACCGGGGAGCTGTTTTTT.

The gene calls are TRBV3-1 (or the pseudogene TRBV3-2) and TRBJ2-7; D gene uncertain. The V gene's germline CDR1 is LGHDT and CDR2 YNNKEL (reference sequence). There are 14 residues in the CDR3. The V end lost 0 bases, the J end lost 11 bases, and 17 bases lay between the germline ends. Here the CDR3 reads CASSQDVSLRQKYF. The CDR3, as DNA: TGTGCCAGCAGCCAAGACGTCTCTCTGAGGCAAAAGTACTTC.

This chain connects TRBV11-2 to TRBJ2-1; 11 bases map to TRBD2. The CDR3 is 18 amino acids. Per germline, CDR1 SGHAT and CDR2 FQNNGV. Unmatched junction bases numbered 10, after V lost 2 bases and J lost 4 bases. Here the CDR3 DNA reads TGTGCCAGCAGCTTACTTAGCGGGAGGGTGGGCCGGTACAATGAGCAGTTCTTC. It yields the protein CASSLLSGRVGRYNEQFF.

This clone was seen just once. The chain uses TRBV28 and TRBJ1-2; 8 bases are a match to TRBD1. The CDR3 spans 13 residues. The germline V gene has CDR1 MDHEN and CDR2 SYDVKM. The V segment lost 7 bases and the J segment 3 bases; nucleotides outside the gene matches: 4. The CDR3 here is CASTLTGDYGYTF. The CDR3 region has the DNA TGTGCCAGCACCTTGACAGGGGACTATGGCTACACCTTC.

The V call is TRBV7-2, the J call TRBJ2-1; a possible D gene is TRBD2 (6 bases). This CDR3 contains 15 residues. Germline V gives CDR1 SGHTA, CDR2 FQGNSA. The V end lost 4 bases, the J end lost 4 bases, and 14 bases lay between the germline ends. This CDR3 is CASSSVSGTYNEQFF. The CDR3, as DNA: TGTGCCAGCAGCTCGGTCTCAGGGACTTACAATGAGCAGTTCTTC.